The 7 T cell receptor beta chains given below trace back to one sample, sequenced in a study of tumor and adjacent non-tumor tissue in lung cancer. TCRbeta libraries were built with three rounds of nested PCR, modified from ARM-PCR. TCRdb re-called the multiplex PCR reads with MiXCR, one entry per CDR3 protein. The sample holds 100,000 to 150,000 distinct CDR3 sequences, over 65% seen once. This sample's RNA came from whole unsorted tissue. Sequencing used lung tumor tissue. The receptors originated from a man aged 25 to 45 with non-small cell lung cancer.

This clonotype has only a few counts. The chain employs TRBV6-6 and TRBJ2-7; TRBD2 might be the D (6 bases). The V end lost 3 bases, the J end lost 0 bases, and 15 bases lay between the germline ends. The CDR3 contains 16 residues. Germline V gene sequence: CDR1 MNHNY, CDR2 SVGAGI (reference sequence). CDR3 in amino acids: CASSYRSGLTSYEQYF. The CDR3 nucleotides are TGTGCCAGCAGTTATAGATCCGGACTAACCTCCTACGAGCAGTACTTC.

With respect to this clonotype: A clone one base away is much larger, so this may be a read error. The V call is TRBV6-1, the J call TRBJ1-4; 9 bases match TRBD1. Unmatched junction bases numbered 6, after V lost 4 bases and J lost 0 bases. The germline V gene has CDR1 MNHNS and CDR2 SASEGT. The CDR3 totals 17 residues. The CDR3 protein is CASSGTGVYATNEKLFF. CDR3 bases: TGTGCCAGCAGTGGGACAGGGGTTTATGCAACTAATGAAAAACTGTTTTTT.

Worth noting for this clonotype: An end of the junction does not agree with germline; a read error may underlie this. This chain uses TRBV6-1 with TRBJ2-1; D call uncertain. Looked up from germline, CDR1 is MNHNS and CDR2 is SASEGT. The CDR3 length is 14 residues. Written as DNA, the CDR3 is TGTACCAGCAGTAGCAGTATGGACCACAATGAGCAGTTCTTC. It is translated as CTSSSSMDHNEQFF.

The CDR3 protein is CASSSGRPTDTQYF. The CDR3 nucleotides read TGTGCCAGCAGTTCGGGACGGCCGACAGATACGCAGTATTTT. This chain links TRBV5-6 with TRBJ2-3, with D perhaps matching TRBD1 or TRBD2 (5 bases each). The CDR3 length is 14 residues. CDR1 and CDR2 from the germline V gene are SGHDT and YYEEEE. V lost 5 bases, J lost 3 bases, and 13 bases lay in between.

Comments on this clonotype: This sequence may be a read error, since a much larger clone differs from it by one base. The chain links TRBV6-2 or TRBV6-3 to TRBJ2-3, with D tentatively TRBD2 (6 bases). The CDR3 is made up of 14 amino acids. The germline gives CDR1 MNHEY, CDR2 SVGEGT. The CDR3 reads CASSYEAGTDTHYF. DNA of the CDR3: TGTGCCAGCAGTTACGAAGCGGGTACAGATACGCATTATTTT.

Regarding this clonotype: This may stem from a read error, because a much larger clone lies one nucleotide away. The rearrangement links TRBV20-1 to TRBJ1-5; D ambiguous. The CDR3 extends over 14 amino acids. Germline-derived CDR1 and CDR2 are DFQATT and SNEGSKA (reference sequence). CDR3 nucleotide sequence: TGCAGTGCTAGAGAGCGAATGGGCAATCAGTCCCAGCATTTT. It specifies CSARERMGNQSQHF.

The chain carries TRBV24-1 and TRBJ2-2, with D possibly matching TRBD2 (7 bases). V was shortened by 2 bases and J by 17 bases, with 14 bases between the two germline ends. This CDR3 has 12 amino acids. Germline CDR1 is KGHDR and CDR2 is SFDVKD. CDR3 DNA: TGTGCCACCAGTGATTGGTCCGGGGGGCTATTTTTT. Amino acid sequence: CATSDWSGGLFF.